This entry is about one TCR beta chain. Other DNA sequences from this sample encode an identical CDR3 as well. PCR employed 60 Vbeta and 13 Jbeta primers. Generated by immunoSEQ multiplex PCR, the TCRdb table keeps only in-frame clones and is missing some. This sample's table has fewer than 200,000 clones. These data come from a study of cytomegalovirus exposure and HLA in healthy donors. The germline CDR1 and CDR2 sequences are SGHRS and YFSETQ. The V end lost 0 bases, the J end lost 2 bases, and 8 bases lay between the germline ends. This CDR3 has 14 residues. V is TRBV5-1 and J is TRBJ1-2; maybe TRBD1 (5 bases). The specimen sequenced was PBMCs. The receptor comes from a woman aged 60-70 years in good health and CMV-seronegative. The CDR3 protein is CASSLGQGNYGYTF. The CDR3, as DNA: TGCGCCAGCAGCTTGGGGCAGGGAAACTATGGCTACACCTTC.